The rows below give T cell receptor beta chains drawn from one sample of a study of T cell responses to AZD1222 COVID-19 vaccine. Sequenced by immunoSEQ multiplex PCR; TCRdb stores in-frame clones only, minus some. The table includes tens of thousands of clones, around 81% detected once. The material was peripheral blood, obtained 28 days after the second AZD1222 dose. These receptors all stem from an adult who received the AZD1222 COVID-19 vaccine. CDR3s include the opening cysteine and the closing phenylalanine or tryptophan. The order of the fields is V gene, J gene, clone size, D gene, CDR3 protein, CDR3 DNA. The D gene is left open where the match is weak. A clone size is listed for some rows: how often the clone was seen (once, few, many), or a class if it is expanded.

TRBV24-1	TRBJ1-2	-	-	CATSQQGGYGYTF	TGTGCCACCAGTCAGCAGGGAGGGTATGGCTACACCTTC
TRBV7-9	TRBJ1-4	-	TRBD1	CASSSDRVREKLFF	TGTGCCAGCAGCTCAGACAGGGTTCGGGAAAAACTGTTTTTT
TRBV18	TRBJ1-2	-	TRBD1	CASSPQGQGVGGYTF	TGTGCCAGCTCACCCCAGGGACAGGGAGTAGGAGGCTACACCTTC
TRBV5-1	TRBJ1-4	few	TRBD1	CASRQGQGLANEKLFF	TGCGCCAGCAGACAGGGACAGGGACTAGCTAATGAAAAACTGTTTTTT
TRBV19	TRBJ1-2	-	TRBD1	CATQGAYGYTF	TGTGCCACTCAGGGGGCATATGGCTACACCTTC
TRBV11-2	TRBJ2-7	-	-	CASSFQAGPYEQYF	TGTGCCAGCAGCTTTCAGGCAGGACCCTACGAGCAGTACTTC
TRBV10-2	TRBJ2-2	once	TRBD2	CASRGGTSGNTGELFF	TGCGCCAGCAGAGGGGGGACTAGCGGCAACACCGGGGAGCTGTTTTTT
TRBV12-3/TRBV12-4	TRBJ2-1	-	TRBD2	CASSPGGEQFF	TGTGCCAGCAGTCCGGGGGGTGAGCAGTTCTTC
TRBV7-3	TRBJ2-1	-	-	CASSSWRDNEQFF	TGTGCCAGCAGCTCCTGGCGAGACAATGAGCAGTTCTTC
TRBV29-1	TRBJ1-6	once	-	CSVEIPDGLHF	TGCAGCGTTGAAATCCCAGACGGCCTCCACTTT
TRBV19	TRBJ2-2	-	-	CASSPRAETTGELFF	TGTGCCAGTAGTCCCCGGGCGGAGACCACCGGGGAGCTGTTTTTT